This TCR beta chain appears in the sequencing data of a study of blood T cells in healthy people across ages. This clonotype was seen just once. Alongside a J-beta primer mix, a sample-barcoded 5' primer served in a second PCR lasting roughly 6 to 11 cycles. Per-sample output comprised a minimum of 2.5 million paired-end reads containing CDR3. TCRdb re-analysed the 5' RACE reads in MiXCR, keeping a single row per CDR3 protein. The data contain over 550,000 distinct CDR3 sequences, about 30% of them singletons. The donors, all healthy, were Caucasians living in Russia, aged about 6 to 95. Isolation of PBMCs gave at least 7 million cells per sample. Every sample gave at least 5 micrograms of total RNA when it was extracted. V trimming: 3 bases; J trimming: 6 bases; junction bases outside the gene matches: 9. Germline V gives CDR1 SGHTA, CDR2 FQGNSA. The CDR3 totals 15 residues.

V is TRBV7-2 and J is TRBJ2-3, with 7 nucleotides matching TRBD2. This clonotype originated in a woman aged 80 or over in good health. Sequencing used blood. The CDR3 protein is CASSFAGRPKDTQYF. The DNA for the CDR3 is TGTGCCAGCAGCTTTGCCGGGAGGCCCAAGGATACGCAGTATTTT.